A single sample is the source of the 23 T cell receptor beta chains below, sequenced in a study of PD-1 blockade in classical Hodgkin lymphoma. The assay was immunoSEQ multiplex PCR, and TCRdb's table has in-frame clones only and misses some. The sample records around 6,000 clones, around 73% being singletons. Sample time point: cycle 4 day 1 (C4D1), after five to seven weeks of nivolumab. There was relapse after autologous stem cell transplantation in every patient, and there was variation in brentuximab vedotin exposure. From thawed PBMCs, CD8+ T cells were isolated by magnetic negative selection. The specimen comprised CD8+ T cells from blood, sampled before the fourth cycle of nivolumab. The receptors stem from a human donor with classical Hodgkin lymphoma.

This sequence joins TRBV5-4 and TRBJ1-2; 7 bases match TRBD1. V dropped 4 bases and J dropped 0; count of bases not matched to a gene: 6. Germline V gives CDR1 SGHNT, CDR2 YYREEE (reference sequence). The CDR3 sequence is 15 residues long. CDR3 sequence reads: CASSPWTGPNYGYTF. The CDR3 coding sequence is TGTGCCAGCAGCCCCTGGACAGGCCCTAACTATGGCTACACCTTC. Full variable domain (remainder filled in from reference TRBV5-4 and TRBJ1-2): ETGVTQSPTHLIKTRGQQVTLRCSSQSGHNTVSWYQQALGQGPQFIFQYYREEENGRGNFPPRFSGLQFPNYSSELNVNALELDDSALYLCASSPWTGPNYGYTFGSGTRLTVV.

The V gene is TRBV6-4, the J gene TRBJ2-6; possibly TRBD1 for D (6 bases). The germline gives CDR1 MRHNA, CDR2 SNTAGT. The CDR3 length is 14 residues. V was shortened by 8 bases and J by 2 bases, with 10 bases between the two germline ends. The CDR3 nucleotides are TGTGCCAGCCAAGACAGGCCTGGGGCCAACGTCCTGACTTTC. Its protein product is CASQDRPGANVLTF.

This clone was seen a few times. J is TRBJ1-5 and V is TRBV4-2; no definite D call. The CDR3 consists of 16 residues. Trimming removed 0 bases at V and 3 bases at J, with 12 bases between. Germline CDR1 and CDR2: LGHNA and YNFKEQ. CDR3 sequence (DNA): TGTGCCAGCAGCCAAGATGTCGGGAGGATCAATCAGCCCCAGCATTTT. The encoded protein is CASSQDVGRINQPQHF.

This clone was counted once. The rearrangement links TRBV27 to TRBJ2-7, with a tentative D call TRBD2 (6 bases). Trimming took 4 bases from V and 6 from J, leaving 19 bases between them. CDR3 length equals 15 residues. The germline CDR1 and CDR2 sequences are MNHEY and SMNVEV (reference sequence). The CDR3, as DNA: TGTGCCAGCAGTTCGAGCCTAGCGCCCGGGGGCGAGCAGTACTTC. It specifies CASSSSLAPGGEQYF.

V is TRBV7-9 and J is TRBJ2-3; perhaps TRBD2 as D (6 bases). Trimming removed 10 bases at V and 0 bases at J, with 17 bases between. Looked up from germline, CDR1 is SEHNR and CDR2 is FQNEAQ (reference sequence). The CDR3 spans 15 residues. CDR3: CANQVVAASTDTQYF. In DNA form, the CDR3 reads TGTGCCAACCAGGTCGTAGCGGCTAGCACAGATACGCAGTATTTT.

CDR3 in amino acids: CASSSGLEQAFF. CDR3 nucleotide sequence: TGTGCCAGCAGTTCAGGTTTAGAACAAGCTTTCTTT. The chain combines TRBV27 with TRBJ1-1; D not resolved. Germline V gene data show CDR1 as MNHEY and CDR2 as SMNVEV (reference sequence). V was trimmed by 4 bases and J by 9 bases, leaving 12 bases between them. CDR3 length: 12 amino acids.

V gene TRBV27 combines with J gene TRBJ2-7; 8 nucleotides match TRBD1. Germline CDR1 and CDR2: MNHEY and SMNVEV (reference sequence). J lost 3 bases, V lost 6 bases, and 13 bases had no gene match. This CDR3 comprises 16 residues. CDR3 nucleotides: TGTGCCAGCAGACCGACCGGACAGGGCGATAACTACGAGCAGTACTTC. Its translation is CASRPTGQGDNYEQYF.

The rearrangement links TRBV19 to TRBJ1-5; unclear D gene. Trimming stripped 9 bases from V and 9 bases from J, with 9 bases between. CDR1 and CDR2 from the germline V gene are LNHDA and SQIVND (reference sequence). The CDR3 is 10 amino acids. CDR3 DNA sequence: TGTGCCAGCTGGGGTCCGCCCCAGCATTTT. Protein sequence: CASWGPPQHF.

The chain combines TRBV2 with TRBJ2-1; D perhaps matches TRBD1 (7 bases). The V end was cut by 9 bases, the J end by 1 base, with 16 bases between. Germline values: CDR1 SNHLY, CDR2 FYNNEI. This CDR3 comprises 15 residues. CDR3 DNA: TGTGCCAGTCCTTTGCGGGACAGATCCTACAATGAGCAGTTCTTC. It specifies CASPLRDRSYNEQFF.

This clone was seen more than once but under ten times. The chain recombines TRBV7-8 with TRBJ2-2; 7 positions agree with TRBD1. Germline CDR1 SGHVS, CDR2 FQNEAQ. V shed 5 bases, J shed 9 bases, and the junction held 12 bases outside the gene matches. This CDR3 comprises 15 residues. CDR3 protein: CASSRKQGLTRELFF. The CDR3 DNA follows: TGTGCCAGCAGCCGGAAACAGGGGTTAACACGGGAGCTGTTTTTT.

The J gene is TRBJ1-5, the V gene TRBV27, with D possibly matching TRBD1 (6 bases). Germline CDR1 MNHEY, CDR2 SMNVEV (reference sequence). The CDR3 totals 12 residues. V was trimmed by 2 bases and J by 7 bases, leaving 6 bases between them. CDR3 sequence reads: CASSLGGQPQHF. CDR3 coding DNA: TGTGCCAGCAGTTTAGGGGGCCAGCCCCAGCATTTT.

The chain has TRBV9 and TRBJ2-1; 11 nucleotides match TRBD2. The V segment lost 3 bases and the J segment 7 bases; nucleotides outside the gene matches: 9. The CDR3 runs to 16 residues. The germline CDR1 and CDR2 sequences are SGDLS and YYNGEE. In DNA, the CDR3 is TGTGCCAGCAGCGCTGAGATAGCGGGAGGGAGGAATGAGCAGTTCTTC. As protein: CASSAEIAGGRNEQFF. The complete variable domain, with remaining parts taken from reference TRBV9 and TRBJ2-1, reads DSGVTQTPKHLITATGQRVTLRCSPRSGDLSVYWYQQSLDQGLQFLIQYYNGEERAKGNILERFSAQQFPDLHSELNLSSLELGDSALYFCASSAEIAGGRNEQFFGPGTRLTVL.

By frequency in the sample, this clone is large. This chain links TRBV14 with TRBJ1-4; no firm D call. The CDR3 extends over 15 amino acids. V lost 5 bases, J lost 5 bases, and 15 bases lay in between. CDR1 is SGHDN and CDR2 is FVKESK in the germline V gene. The CDR3 sequence is CASSLGRGGNEKLFF. DNA for the CDR3: TGTGCCAGCAGCTTAGGCCGGGGTGGAAATGAAAAACTGTTTTTT.

The CDR3 spells CASSLVGSQETQYF. CDR3 DNA: TGTGCCAGCAGCTTAGTGGGCAGCCAAGAGACCCAGTACTTC. The chain is built from TRBV7-9 and TRBJ2-5; D gene unclear. The V gene lost 1 base and the J gene lost 1 base, with 7 bases spanning the gap. Germline V gene data show CDR1 as SEHNR and CDR2 as FQNEAQ (reference sequence). The CDR3 is 14 amino acids.

The V gene is TRBV6-1, the J gene TRBJ2-5, with a tentative D call TRBD1 (5 bases). Germline CDR1 is MNHNS and CDR2 is SASEGT. The germline V and J ends were trimmed by 5 bases and 3 bases, with 7 bases remaining between them. The CDR3 length is 12 residues. The CDR3, as DNA: TGTGCCAGCAGTTTAGGGGAAGAGACCCAGTACTTC. Its translation is CASSLGEETQYF.

With regard to this clone: The sample holds other DNA sequences that translate to the same CDR3. CDR3 in DNA: TGTGCCAGTAGTATCGAAGGGGACGAGCAGTACTTC. Translation gives CASSIEGDEQYF. The J gene is TRBJ2-7, the V gene TRBV19, with D maybe TRBD1 (5 bases). In germline, CDR1 is LNHDA, CDR2 SQIVND (reference sequence). This CDR3 has 12 residues. V was trimmed by 3 bases and J by 5 bases, leaving 8 bases between them.

A note on this clone: At one boundary the junction diverges from the germline segment, which might be a read error. The chain joins TRBV5-3 to TRBJ2-7; no clear D. TRBV5-3 is identified as an open reading frame with a role that is uncertain. CDR3 length equals 13 residues. The DNA of the CDR3 is TGTGCCAGCAGCTTGGGTTCGGAGCGTCGGCAGTACTTC. This translates into CASSLGSERRQYF.

The V call is TRBV18, the J call TRBJ2-5; the D gene is possibly TRBD2 (6 bases). V lost 4 bases to trimming and J lost 4 bases, with 13 bases between them. CDR1 and CDR2 (germline): KGHSH, LQKENI. This CDR3 region has 14 residues. CDR3 coding DNA: TGTGCCAGCTCACGGGACTCCCTGAGAGAGACCCAGTACTTC. This translates into CASSRDSLRETQYF.

The chain employs TRBV9 and TRBJ1-5, with TRBD1 identical over 8 bases. This CDR3 contains 15 residues. V shed 3 bases and J 4 bases; nucleotides not matched to a gene: 6. Germline CDR1 reads SGDLS; CDR2 reads YYNGEE. The CDR3 nucleotides are TGTGCCAGCAGCGAGGACAGGGAGTCGAATCAGCCCCAGCATTTT. It specifies CASSEDRESNQPQHF.

The rearrangement links TRBV5-1 to TRBJ2-2, with D uncertain. CDR3 length: 14 residues. Germline loops: CDR1 SGHRS, CDR2 YFSETQ. Trimming cost V 3 bases and J 7 bases, with 13 bases left between them. The CDR3 DNA reads TGCGCCAGCAGCTCCGGGCCCTTGAACGGGGAGCTGTTTTTT. Residues: CASSSGPLNGELFF.

This clone was found a few times. The chain joins TRBV9 to TRBJ1-2; D call uncertain. Trimming removed 0 bases from V and 3 bases from J, with 9 bases in between. The CDR3 has 14 amino acids. Germline V gene lookup returns CDR1 SGDLS and CDR2 YYNGEE. CDR3: CASSVVALDYGYTF. The DNA for the CDR3 is TGTGCCAGCAGCGTAGTAGCTTTGGACTATGGCTACACCTTC.

This clone was detected only once. The CDR3 region is CASSTRTGYTDTQYF. The CDR3, as DNA: TGTGCCAGCAGTACGAGGACAGGATACACAGATACGCAGTATTTT. The chain links TRBV6-5 to TRBJ2-3; 7 bases are shared with TRBD1. The CDR3 sequence is 15 residues long. Trimming took 5 bases from V and 2 from J; bases not matched to a gene: 7. Germline V gene sequence: CDR1 MNHEY, CDR2 SVGAGI.

This sequence joins TRBV27 and TRBJ1-3; D gene ambiguous. Deletions cut 5 bases from V and 3 bases from J, with 11 bases between. The CDR3 totals 14 residues. Germline-derived CDR1 and CDR2 are MNHEY and SMNVEV (reference sequence). The CDR3 spells CASSLAGFGNTIYF. In DNA, the CDR3 is TGTGCCAGCAGTCTCGCGGGCTTTGGAAACACCATATATTTT.